These 17 T cell receptor beta chains share one sample of origin, sequenced in a study of blood T cell repertoires in COVID-19. Clones were read by immunoSEQ multiplex PCR, and TCRdb kept only the in-frame ones, dropping some. The sample consists of about 310,000 clones, approximately 83% of them appearing once. Sequenced input: PBMCs or T cells enriched from blood (not recorded which). All receptors come from a man aged 25-45 years who had recovered from COVID-19.

In the case of this clone: The sample has other DNA sequences that encode this CDR3 too. This chain connects TRBV27 to TRBJ2-1; 8 bases line up with TRBD1. CDR3 length: 15 residues. J lost 7 bases, V lost 3 bases, and 8 bases had no gene match. Germline CDR1 reads MNHEY; CDR2 reads SMNVEV (reference sequence). The CDR3 spells CASSFSGGAVNEQFF. The CDR3 DNA reads TGTGCCAGCAGTTTCTCAGGGGGCGCAGTTAATGAGCAGTTCTTC.

The chain carries TRBV9 and TRBJ1-2; TRBD1 matches at 9 bases. This CDR3 has 14 amino acids. V lost 7 bases, J lost 6 bases, and 10 bases stayed unmatched. Germline V CDR1 and CDR2: SGDLS, YYNGEE. Written as DNA, the CDR3 is TGTGCCAGCCGAGACTACAGGGGGCTCGATGGCTACACCTTC. Translation: CASRDYRGLDGYTF.

The V call is TRBV9, the J call TRBJ1-2; 7 nucleotides align to TRBD1. The length of the CDR3 is 14 residues. CDR1 is SGDLS, CDR2 YYNGEE, per germline. The ends lost 4 bases at V and 8 bases at J; junction bases unmatched: 11. The CDR3 loop is CASSPRQGPRGYTF. The CDR3 DNA is TGTGCCAGCAGCCCTCGACAGGGCCCTAGAGGCTACACCTTC.

V is TRBV27 and J is TRBJ1-1, with TRBD1 matching over 8 bases. The CDR3 runs to 14 residues. CDR1 is MNHEY, CDR2 SMNVEV, per germline (reference sequence). The V and J ends lost 6 bases and 4 bases, in that order; junction bases with no gene match: 7. CDR3: CASSQNRGATEAFF. The CDR3 nucleotides read TGTGCCAGCAGCCAGAACAGGGGGGCCACTGAAGCTTTCTTT.

The chain has TRBV5-8 and TRBJ1-3; D gene ambiguous. The CDR3 runs 14 residues. V shed 1 base and J shed 4 bases, with 9 bases lying between them. The germline gives CDR1 SGHTS, CDR2 YDEGEE. The CDR3 DNA reads TGTGCCAGCAGCTTGACGTGGGCAGGAAACACCATATATTTT. As protein: CASSLTWAGNTIYF. Drawing the rest from reference TRBV5-8 and TRBJ1-3, the complete variable domain is EAGVTQSPTHLIKTRGQQATLRCSPISGHTSVYWYQQALGLGLQFLLWYDEGEERNRGNFPPRFSGRQFPNYSSELNVNALELEDSALYLCASSLTWAGNTIYFGEGSWLTVV.

The chain is built from TRBV5-1 and TRBJ2-3; 8 bases are shared with TRBD1. The CDR3 is 14 residues long. With 3 bases clipped from V and 8 bases from J, the junction kept 8 bases outside the gene matches. The V gene's germline CDR1 is SGHRS and CDR2 YFSETQ. CDR3 in DNA: TGCGCCAGCAGCTCGGACAGGGAGCTCGGTACGCAGTATTTT. Residues: CASSSDRELGTQYF.

This chain links TRBV5-5 with TRBJ2-5, with 9 nucleotides matching TRBD1. The germline V gene has CDR1 SGHKS and CDR2 YYEKEE (reference sequence). This CDR3 contains 15 residues. The J segment lost 4 bases and the V segment lost 4 bases, leaving 8 bases of the junction unmatched. In DNA, the CDR3 is TGTGCCAGCAGCACCGAGGGGACAGGGATAGAGACCCAGTACTTC. It is translated as CASSTEGTGIETQYF.

The chain carries TRBV30 and TRBJ1-1, with D tentatively TRBD1 (6 bases). Germline V gives CDR1 GTSNPN, CDR2 SVGIG (reference sequence). The CDR3 has 15 amino acids. V was pared by 4 bases and J by 4 bases, with 19 bases between. The CDR3 coding sequence is TGTGCCTGGACTATAGGCAGGGGAAGAGTCACTGAAGCTTTCTTT. Its translation: CAWTIGRGRVTEAFF.

A few counts support this clone. The chain recombines TRBV30 with TRBJ1-1; tentatively, D is TRBD1 (6 bases). The CDR3 totals 13 residues. V was cut by 4 bases and J by 4 bases, with 13 bases left in between. CDR1 is GTSNPN, CDR2 SVGIG, per germline (reference sequence). Written as DNA, the CDR3 is TGTGCCTGGACTCAGGACAGCCCCACTGAAGCTTTCTTT. Amino acids: CAWTQDSPTEAFF.

The gene calls are TRBV13 and TRBJ1-6; possible D gene TRBD1, 5 bases. The germline V and J ends were trimmed by 5 bases and 3 bases, with 8 bases remaining between them. Germline CDR1 PRHDT, CDR2 FYEKMQ (reference sequence). This CDR3 is built from 14 residues. CDR3: CASSDSLYNSPLHF. The CDR3 DNA follows: TGTGCCAGCAGCGACAGTCTCTATAATTCACCCCTCCACTTT. Full variable domain (rest looked up from reference TRBV13 and TRBJ1-6): AAGVIQSPRHLIKEKRETATLKCYPIPRHDTVYWYQQGPGQDPQFLISFYEKMQSDKGSIPDRFSAQQFSDYHSELNMSSLELGDSALYFCASSDSLYNSPLHFGNGTRLTVT.

The rearrangement joins TRBV6-5 to TRBJ2-1; 10 bases are a match to TRBD1. The CDR3 contains 15 residues. CDR1 and CDR2 from the germline V gene are MNHEY and SVGAGI. Trimming at V came to 6 bases and at J to 3 bases, leaving 5 bases not matched to a gene. The CDR3: CASSKDRGLYNEQFF. As DNA, the CDR3 is TGTGCCAGCAGCAAAGACAGGGGGCTCTACAATGAGCAGTTCTTC.

The chain is built from TRBV11-2 and TRBJ1-1; D is uncertain. Deletions cut 5 bases from V and 1 base from J, with 8 bases between. CDR3 length: 13 residues. Germline CDR1 SGHAT, CDR2 FQNNGV. This chain's CDR3 is CASSAGTNTEAFF. DNA for the CDR3: TGTGCCAGCAGCGCAGGAACGAACACTGAAGCTTTCTTT.

The gene calls are TRBV7-9 and TRBJ2-3; TRBD2 matches 16 bases. The germline CDR1 and CDR2 sequences are SEHNR and FQNEAQ (reference sequence). Losses at the gene ends were 4 bases for V and 6 bases for J; bases not matched to a gene: 13. The CDR3 contains 19 residues. The CDR3 spells CASSYPGTSGGEWWDTQYF. In DNA, the CDR3 is TGTGCCAGCAGCTATCCTGGGACTAGCGGGGGGGAGTGGTGGGATACGCAGTATTTT.

V gene TRBV5-1 combines with J gene TRBJ1-2, with 9 bases that match TRBD1. This CDR3 is built from 14 residues. Germline V CDR1 and CDR2: SGHRS, YFSETQ. V trimming: 2 bases; J trimming: 3 bases; junction bases outside the gene matches: 2. The CDR3 loop is CASSFTGGDYGYTF. The CDR3 region has the DNA TGCGCCAGCAGCTTTACAGGGGGCGACTATGGCTACACCTTC. Full variable domain (outside the CDR3, taken from reference TRBV5-1 and TRBJ1-2): KAGVTQTPRYLIKTRGQQVTLSCSPISGHRSVSWYQQTPGQGLQFLFEYFSETQRNKGNFPGRFSGRQFSNSRSEMNVSTLELGDSALYLCASSFTGGDYGYTFGSGTRLTVV.

This sequence joins TRBV10-1 and TRBJ1-1; D may be TRBD1 (5 bases). Per germline, CDR1 WNHNN and CDR2 SYGVQD (reference sequence). With 2 bases removed from V and 6 bases from J, the gap between germline ends came to 10 bases. The CDR3 sequence is 13 residues long. CDR3 residues: CASSEGGGSEAFF. CDR3 nucleotide sequence: TGCGCCAGCAGTGAGGGCGGGGGATCTGAAGCTTTCTTT.

The chain links TRBV2 to TRBJ2-2; maybe TRBD2 (6 bases). This CDR3 spans 14 amino acids. V gave up 6 bases and J gave up 3 bases, with 11 bases separating them. Per the germline V gene, CDR1 is SNHLY and CDR2 is FYNNEI. The CDR3 protein is CASRDRLDTGELFF. The CDR3 DNA follows: TGTGCCAGCAGAGACAGACTAGACACCGGGGAGCTGTTTTTT.

The V gene is TRBV19, the J gene TRBJ1-5, with D unresolved. The CDR3 length is 15 residues. CDR1 and CDR2 from the germline V gene are LNHDA and SQIVND (reference sequence). Trimming cost V 5 bases and J 5 bases, with 16 bases left between them. The CDR3, as DNA: TGTGCCAGTAGTCGGGGTCGCACATCCGATCAGCCCCAGCATTTT. This sequence encodes CASSRGRTSDQPQHF.